These T cell receptor beta chains were read from a single sample in a study of vaccination and CD4 T cells after COVID-19. No antigen has been identified for these receptors. From the PCR reads, TCRdb called clonotypes with MiXCR, one entry per CDR3 protein. The table has approximately 15,000 distinct CDR3 sequences, 55% seen once; the top ten hold 16%. The sample was CD4+ T cells from blood, cultured in vitro. These receptors originate from a human donor who had recovered from COVID-19. CDR3s include the opening cysteine and the closing phenylalanine or tryptophan. A D gene is named only where the DNA matches it firmly. A clone size is listed for some rows: how often the clone was seen (once, few, many), or a class if it is expanded.

d_gene	abundance	v_gene	j_gene	CDR3nt	CDR3aa
.	.	TRBV28	TRBJ2-2	TGTGCCAGCAGTCCGAACGGGGTTTGGACCACCGGGGAGCTGTTTTTT	CASSPNGVWTTGELFF
TRBD1	.	TRBV5-1	TRBJ2-7	TGCGCCAGCAGCTTTCCCCGACAGGGTTCCTACGAGCAGTACTTC	CASSFPRQGSYEQYF
.	few	TRBV6-2/TRBV6-3	TRBJ1-5	TGTGCCAGCAGTGCGCAGACCTATCAGCCCCAGCATTTT	CASSAQTYQPQHF
TRBD2	few	TRBV10-3	TRBJ2-1	TGTGCCATCAAATCTAGCGGGAGGACCCCTCGGAATGAGCAGTTCTTC	CAIKSSGRTPRNEQFF
.	.	TRBV25-1	TRBJ1-1	TGTGCCAGCAGTGACCACAGGGCCACTGAAGCTTTCTTT	CASSDHRATEAFF
.	.	TRBV6-2/TRBV6-3	TRBJ2-5	TGTGCCAGCAGTTACTCAGGGCGCAGGGTGGAGACCCAGTACTTC	CASSYSGRRVETQYF
TRBD2	few	TRBV12-3/TRBV12-4	TRBJ2-3	TGTGCCAGCACCCATGGGCCCGGGACTAGCGGGAGTGGAAGCACAGATACGCAGTATTTT	CASTHGPGTSGSGSTDTQYF
.	.	TRBV12-3/TRBV12-4	TRBJ1-1	TGTGCCAGCAGGCCTTACATAATAGGAGCGGTAAGGAACACTGAAGCTTTCTTT	CASRPYIIGAVRNTEAFF
.	.	TRBV21-1	TRBJ1-6	TGTGCCAGCAGAGGACAGAGCACAAGCTCCTATAATTCACCCCTCCACTTT	CASRGQSTSSYNSPLHF
.	.	TRBV7-3	TRBJ2-5	TGTGCCAGCAGCTTAGACCTCGAGACCCAGTACTTC	CASSLDLETQYF
TRBD2	.	TRBV24-1	TRBJ2-2	TGTGCCACCAGTGATTTATCCCCCCTAGCGGGAGCCACCGGGGAGCTGTTTTTT	CATSDLSPLAGATGELFF
TRBD2	.	TRBV7-9	TRBJ2-5	TGTGCCAGCAGCTGGCCTCGTTTACGCCTAGCGGGTAAAAAAGAGACCCAGTACTTC	CASSWPRLRLAGKKETQYF
.	.	TRBV7-2	TRBJ2-1	TGTGCCAGCAGCTTGCTAGCGAGCTACAATGAGCAGTTCTTC	CASSLLASYNEQFF
.	.	TRBV2	TRBJ1-2	TGTGCCAGCAGTACAGAGGGTACTAACTATGGCTACACCTTC	CASSTEGTNYGYTF
.	.	TRBV7-8	TRBJ2-7	TGTGCCAGCAGCGACCGGGACAACTCCTACGAGCAGTACTTC	CASSDRDNSYEQYF
.	.	TRBV12-3/TRBV12-4	TRBJ2-1	TGTGCCAGCAGTTTCAGGGGTCTATACAATGAGCAGTTCTTC	CASSFRGLYNEQFF
.	.	TRBV24-1	TRBJ2-3	TGTGCCAGTAAAGACAGAGCCACAGATACGCAGTATTTT	CASKDRATDTQYF
.	few	TRBV7-8	TRBJ2-3	TGTGCCAGCAGCCTCGGGACCCTACGGGGAGATACGCAGTATTTT	CASSLGTLRGDTQYF
TRBD2	large	TRBV11-3	TRBJ2-2	TGTGCCAGCAGCTCCGCTTTAGCGGGAGGGCCCACCGGGGAGCTGTTTTTT	CASSSALAGGPTGELFF
TRBD2	.	TRBV6-1	TRBJ2-2	TGTGCCACCCAAGCTAGCGGCTACACCGGGGAGCTGTTTTTT	CATQASGYTGELFF
.	.	TRBV20-1	TRBJ1-1	TGCAGTGCTACGGACAGAAGGAACACTGAAGCTTTCTTT	CSATDRRNTEAFF
.	.	TRBV6-1	TRBJ2-1	TGTGCCAGCAGTGAATGGTACGATGAGCAGTTCTTC	CASSEWYDEQFF
TRBD2	few	TRBV20-1	TRBJ2-3	TGCAGTGCTCGAGAACCCGGGACTAGTTTGCAGTATTTT	CSAREPGTSLQYF
.	.	TRBV27	TRBJ1-6	TGTGCCAGCAACAGGGACCCTAATTCACCCCTCCACTTT	CASNRDPNSPLHF
TRBD2	.	TRBV5-5	TRBJ2-1	TGTGCCAGCAGCTTCGACCCCGGGACTAGGAATGAGCAGTTCTTC	CASSFDPGTRNEQFF
TRBD2	.	TRBV7-8	TRBJ2-7	TGTGCCAGCAGCTTAAACGGGGGGATGCGCCAAACCTACGAGCAGTACTTC	CASSLNGGMRQTYEQYF
.	.	TRBV7-9	TRBJ1-4	TGTGCCAGCAGCTTATCGGTGGATGAAAAACTGTTTTTT	CASSLSVDEKLFF
TRBD1	few	TRBV20-1	TRBJ1-6	TGCAGTGCTAGTGTGAACAGGGGAATCTTGGATTCACCCCTCCACTTT	CSASVNRGILDSPLHF
.	.	TRBV9	TRBJ1-1	TGTGCCAGCAGCGCAAACGGACAGATGAACACTGAAGCTTTCTTT	CASSANGQMNTEAFF
.	.	TRBV20-1	TRBJ1-1	TGCAGTGCTAGAGCGGGGAACACTGAAGCTTTCTTT	CSARAGNTEAFF
.	.	TRBV20-1	TRBJ2-1	TGCAGTGCCCTAACCTCCTCGGGACCATCCTACAATGAGCAGTTCTTC	CSALTSSGPSYNEQFF
.	.	TRBV20-1	TRBJ1-1	TGCAGTGCTAGCATCCTAGGCAACACTGAAGCTTTCTTT	CSASILGNTEAFF
.	.	TRBV20-1	TRBJ1-1	TGCAGTGCTAGAGAACCAGGGGCCCGCACTGAAGCTTTCTTT	CSAREPGARTEAFF
TRBD1	few	TRBV20-1	TRBJ1-1	TGCAGTGCCGAATGGACAGGGTACGACACTGAAGCTTTCTTT	CSAEWTGYDTEAFF
TRBD2	.	TRBV5-1	TRBJ2-7	TGCGCCAGCAGCTTCTGGACTAGCGGGACTACAATTTCCTACGAGCAGTACTTC	CASSFWTSGTTISYEQYF
.	.	TRBV6-2/TRBV6-3	TRBJ1-5	TGTGCCAGCAGTTACGGAGGGGGAGGCAATCAGCCCCAGCATTTT	CASSYGGGGNQPQHF
.	.	TRBV12-3/TRBV12-4	TRBJ2-2	TGTGCCAGCGCCAAGTCAGGAGGACGGGGCTTCGTTACCGGGGAGCTGTTTTTT	CASAKSGGRGFVTGELFF
TRBD2	.	TRBV4-3	TRBJ2-1	TGCGCCAGCAGCCTCGGACTAGCGGTAAGCTCCTACAATGAGCAGTTCTTC	CASSLGLAVSSYNEQFF
.	few	TRBV20-1	TRBJ1-5	TGCAGTGCTACGGAGTGGGATAGCAATCAGCCCCAGCATTTT	CSATEWDSNQPQHF
.	.	TRBV2	TRBJ2-7	TGTGCCAGCAGTGAAGGTTTAAGAGGGGGATTCTCCTACGAGCAGTACTTC	CASSEGLRGGFSYEQYF
.	few	TRBV6-5	TRBJ1-1	TGTGCCAGCAGTTACTCGACAGGGAACACTGAAGCTTTCTTT	CASSYSTGNTEAFF
TRBD1	.	TRBV7-3	TRBJ2-1	TGTGCCAGCAGCCTCCAGGGGGCATCCTACAATGAGCAGTTCTTC	CASSLQGASYNEQFF
TRBD2	.	TRBV7-3	TRBJ2-7	TGTGCCAGCAGCTTAAATCCAGCGGGAGCATACGAGCAGTACTTC	CASSLNPAGAYEQYF
.	.	TRBV27	TRBJ2-6	TGTGCCAGCAGTGACCTCTCTGGGGCCAACGTCCTGACTTTC	CASSDLSGANVLTF
.	.	TRBV24-1	TRBJ1-5	TGTGCCACCAGTGATGGAGGAGGTAAAGGACAGAATCAGCCCCAGCATTTT	CATSDGGGKGQNQPQHF
.	few	TRBV28	TRBJ1-3	TGTGCCAGCAGTCCACGTCTCGGAAACACCATATATTTT	CASSPRLGNTIYF
.	few	TRBV30	TRBJ2-5	TGTGCCTGGAGTGGGGGCATCCAAGAGACCCAGTACTTC	CAWSGGIQETQYF
TRBD2	few	TRBV27	TRBJ2-2	TGTGCCAGCAGCAGGACAGGGTCAGGACTAGCGGTGAAAAACACCGGGGAGCTGTTTTTT	CASSRTGSGLAVKNTGELFF
.	.	TRBV20-1	TRBJ2-1	TGCAGTGCTAACATGGGGTACAATGAGCAGTTCTTC	CSANMGYNEQFF
TRBD2	.	TRBV30	TRBJ2-5	TGTGCCTGGAGTTTAACTAGCGGGAGTAGGGAGACCCAGTACTTC	CAWSLTSGSRETQYF
.	.	TRBV7-2	TRBJ2-2	TGTGCCAGCAGCACCTACACCGGGGAGCTGTTTTTT	CASSTYTGELFF
TRBD2	.	TRBV6-2/TRBV6-3	TRBJ2-3	TGTGCCAGCAGTAGAGGGCAGACTAGCGGGAGTGCAGATACGCAGTATTTT	CASSRGQTSGSADTQYF